The clone carrying this T cell receptor (beta chain) was picked up one time. The entry originates in a study of blood T cell repertoires in COVID-19. Germline values: CDR1 LNHDA, CDR2 SQIVND (reference sequence). V shed 2 bases, J shed 7 bases, and the junction held 5 bases outside the gene matches. The CDR3 runs to 15 residues. Generated by immunoSEQ multiplex PCR, the TCRdb table keeps only in-frame clones and is missing some. The table has approximately 250,000 clones, approximately 88% seen once. The TCR originated in a woman aged 40 to 50 with acute COVID-19. This sequence joins TRBV19 and TRBJ2-1; TRBD1 agrees at 10 bases. The specimen sequenced was PBMCs or T cells enriched from blood (not recorded which). CDR3 sequence (DNA): TGTGCCAGTAGTATACCGGGACAGGGGAGGAATGAGCAGTTCTTC. It specifies CASSIPGQGRNEQFF.